The sequence of this T cell receptor beta chain was determined in a study of shared clonotypes between healthy human individuals. Study details: Researchers drew samples from a couple of women and a few men aged 18 to 49.

Germline-derived CDR1 and CDR2 are MNHNS and SASEGT. This CDR3 has 16 residues. V was trimmed by 2 bases and J by 2 bases, leaving 16 bases between them. The authors ran unsorted PBMC replicate PCRs on around 320 ng DNA, approximately 31,000 T cell genomes. In the study's own analysis: There were no quality scores in the junction-only immunoSEQ sequences, so filtering differed. Data came from immunoSEQ multiplex PCR; TCRdb stores just in-frame clones and leaves some out. For V, J and clone size, that table is used; D and trimming come from the DNA. Altogether roughly 450,000 clones are present, approximately 79% being singletons, with the ten largest covering around 13%.

The sequence was collected from a woman aged 40 to 50 in good health. Some clones in this sample may be carry-over from other donors' samples. The sequencing sample was made of PBMCs. The chain has TRBV6-1 and TRBJ2-7; TRBD1 is a possible D gene (6 bases). CDR3 region: CASSERSRTVTYEQYF. CDR3 DNA sequence: TGTGCCAGCAGTGAACGGTCCAGGACAGTCACCTACGAGCAGTACTTC.